Below, one TCR beta chain is given with its context. This sample was taken from a study of blood T cell repertoires in COVID-19. Study overall: Donors in the United States, Italy and Spain gave samples during acute or convalescent COVID-19. In each case, the material was cDNA or gDNA derived from T cells, B-cell-depleted T cells, or PBMCs.

Original data processing: Using reference gene primer amplification, nucleated cell counts were estimated. Data came from immunoSEQ multiplex PCR; TCRdb stores just in-frame clones and leaves some out. Clone size and V and J calls were adopted from that table, with D and trimming inferred from the DNA. Of approximately 21,000 clones in the sample, roughly 73% were seen once. The trim removed 6 bases at V and 8 bases at J, leaving 12 bases unmatched. CDR1 is SNHLY and CDR2 is FYNNEI in the germline V gene. The CDR3 extends over 15 amino acids. The chain combines TRBV2 with TRBJ1-4, with 7 nucleotides matching TRBD1. The sequencing sample was made of peripheral blood. The clonotype originates from a human donor in a cohort sampled during active or convalescent COVID-19. CDR3 sequence reads: CASREGQSLWEKLFF. The CDR3 DNA sequence: TGTGCCAGCAGGGAGGGACAGTCGTTATGGGAAAAACTGTTTTTT. Filled out from reference TRBV2 and TRBJ1-4, the complete variable domain reads EPEVTQTPSHQVTQMGQEVILRCVPISNHLYFYWYRQILGQKVEFLVSFYNNEISEKSEIFDDQFSVERPDGSNFTLKIRSTKLEDSAMYFCASREGQSLWEKLFFGSGTQLSVL.